This entry lists 31 T cell receptor beta chains sequenced from one sample in a study of somatic mutations in cytotoxic T cells in rheumatoid arthritis. The method was immunoSEQ multiplex PCR; TCRdb's version includes in-frame clones alone and lacks a portion of them. The sample has 11,000 or so clones; roughly four fifths are singletons. Sequencing was performed on CD8+ T cells sorted from blood. These receptors originate from a woman in her thirties or forties in good health.

The V gene is TRBV30, the J gene TRBJ1-1; D unresolved. Trimming stripped 0 bases from V and 2 bases from J, with 10 bases between. The CDR3 totals 14 residues. In germline, CDR1 is GTSNPN, CDR2 SVGIG (reference sequence). In nucleotides, the CDR3 is TGTGCCTGGAGTGTACGTTATATAAACACTGAAGCTTTCTTT. Translating gives CAWSVRYINTEAFF.

The chain carries TRBV9 and TRBJ1-2; 7 bases fit TRBD1. The CDR3 runs 16 residues. V trimming: 4 bases; J trimming: 7 bases; junction bases outside the gene matches: 16. Per the germline V gene, CDR1 is SGDLS and CDR2 is YYNGEE. CDR3 coding DNA: TGTGCCAGCAGCCCCCGGGACAGCCCCCTGGAGAGTGGCTACACCTTC. Encoded protein: CASSPRDSPLESGYTF.

This chain connects TRBV15 to TRBJ1-4, with unresolved D. Germline V gene data show CDR1 as LNHNV and CDR2 as YYDKDF (reference sequence). The CDR3 loop spans 15 amino acids. Deletions cut 0 bases from V and 8 bases from J, with 13 bases between. CDR3 residues: CATSRERLMREKLFF. The DNA of the CDR3 is TGTGCCACCAGCAGAGAACGCCTTATGAGGGAAAAACTGTTTTTT.

The chain employs TRBV30 and TRBJ1-1; TRBD1 might be the D (6 bases). V lost 1 base and J 1 base, leaving 10 bases between the germline ends. The CDR3 runs 14 residues. CDR1 and CDR2 from the germline V gene are GTSNPN and SVGIG (reference sequence). CDR3 region: CAWSAPGQNTEAFF. The DNA of the CDR3 is TGTGCCTGGAGTGCTCCGGGACAGAACACTGAAGCTTTCTTT.

The V gene is TRBV11-1, the J gene TRBJ2-5; D is ambiguous. Trimming cost V 0 bases and J 5 bases, with 10 bases left between them. Germline-derived CDR1 and CDR2 are SGHAT and FQDESV (reference sequence). The CDR3 is made up of 14 amino acids. The CDR3 region has the DNA TGTGCCAGCAGCTTAGCCGGGCTTGGGGAGACCCAGTACTTC. Translating it yields CASSLAGLGETQYF.

The CDR3 DNA is TGTGCCAGTAGTATCCCCAATGGAAAAGCTTTCTTT. It is translated as CASSIPNGKAFF. This rearrangement joins TRBV19 to TRBJ1-1, with D unresolved. Looked up from germline, CDR1 is LNHDA and CDR2 is SQIVND (reference sequence). This CDR3 has 12 residues. Between the trimmed V and J ends, which lost 3 bases and 9 bases, there was a span of 11 bases.

This clone has a handful of counts. The J gene is TRBJ2-5, the V gene TRBV6-5, with 7 bases aligning to TRBD2. Trimming cost V 10 bases and J 5 bases; bases outside gene matches: 10. The V gene's germline CDR1 is MNHEY and CDR2 SVGAGI. The CDR3 is 13 amino acids. The CDR3 spells CATRAGAGETQYF. In DNA, the CDR3 is TGTGCCACCAGGGCGGGAGCAGGGGAGACCCAGTACTTC.

The rearrangement uses TRBV7-9 and TRBJ2-7, with 11 positions matching TRBD2. The ends lost 5 bases at V and 4 bases at J; junction bases unmatched: 10. This CDR3 is built from 16 residues. Germline lookup yields CDR1 SEHNR and CDR2 FQNEAQ (reference sequence). The CDR3 loop is CASSTTTSGTTYEQYF. The CDR3 nucleotides are TGTGCCAGCAGCACAACGACTAGCGGGACGACATACGAGCAGTACTTC.

The J gene is TRBJ1-2, the V gene TRBV27; the D is unclear. Per the germline V gene, CDR1 is MNHEY and CDR2 is SMNVEV (reference sequence). With 2 bases removed from V and 8 bases from J, the gap between germline ends came to 12 bases. The CDR3 loop spans 13 amino acids. The CDR3 here is CASSLTSLGGYTF. For the CDR3, the DNA is TGTGCCAGCAGTTTAACCTCACTTGGAGGCTACACCTTC.

The V and J genes are TRBV30 and TRBJ2-5; 7 bases map to TRBD1. The assigned J gene may be wrong: the sequence end matches TRBJ2-7 better. CDR3 length: 13 residues. Germline V lookup: CDR1 GTSNPN, CDR2 SVGIG (reference sequence). The CDR3 coding sequence is TGTGCCTGGAAGGACAGGTACTCCTACGAGCAGTACTTC. Translation: CAWKDRYSYEQYF.

The chain uses TRBV5-8 and TRBJ1-4; a possible D gene is TRBD1 (5 bases). The CDR3 runs 15 residues. The V and J ends lost 4 bases and 4 bases respectively, with 14 bases between them. Per germline, CDR1 SGHTS and CDR2 YDEGEE. This CDR3 is CASSPSGEFNEKLFF. DNA for the CDR3: TGTGCCAGCAGCCCCTCGGGGGAGTTTAATGAAAAACTGTTTTTT. The variable domain in full, with the rest retrieved from reference TRBV5-8 and TRBJ1-4, is EAGVTQSPTHLIKTRGQQATLRCSPISGHTSVYWYQQALGLGLQFLLWYDEGEERNRGNFPPRFSGRQFPNYSSELNVNALELEDSALYLCASSPSGEFNEKLFFGSGTQLSVL.

CDR3 sequence (DNA): TGTGCCAGCAGTGAAGCGATGACCCTCTACGAGCAGTACTTC. It encodes CASSEAMTLYEQYF. The V gene is TRBV2, the J gene TRBJ2-7, with D unresolved. Germline CDR1 is SNHLY and CDR2 is FYNNEI. The CDR3 has 14 amino acids. V was pared by 0 bases and J by 3 bases, with 9 bases between.

The rearrangement uses TRBV7-6 and TRBJ1-2, with a possible D match to TRBD1 (6 bases). The CDR3 has 16 amino acids. Germline CDR1 SGHVS, CDR2 FNYEAQ. V lost 5 bases and J lost 8, with 24 bases in between. In DNA form, the CDR3 reads TGTGCCAGCAGCCTAGTCGAGGGGCAGGGGAGGATCGGCTACACCTTC. Translated, it gives CASSLVEGQGRIGYTF.

The V call is TRBV6-1, the J call TRBJ2-7; 8 bases fit TRBD2. Germline V gene data show CDR1 as MNHNS and CDR2 as SASEGT. V trimming: 2 bases; J trimming: 2 bases; junction bases outside the gene matches: 5. The CDR3 has 15 residues. CDR3 sequence: CASSEYSGAPYEQYV. The CDR3 DNA follows: TGTGCCAGCAGTGAATATAGCGGGGCCCCCTACGAGCAGTACGTC.

This clone is medium-sized (0.01 to 0.1%). V is TRBV28 and J is TRBJ1-5; 7 bases match TRBD1. CDR3 size: 16 residues. Losses at the gene ends were 6 bases for V and 6 bases for J; bases not matched to a gene: 14. CDR1 and CDR2 (germline): MDHEN, SYDVKM. CDR3: CASSWDRWDPGQPQHF. The DNA of the CDR3 is TGTGCCAGCAGCTGGGACAGATGGGACCCAGGTCAGCCCCAGCATTTT.

This clone was detected a few times. The chain links TRBV28 to TRBJ1-4; maybe TRBD1 (6 bases). The CDR3 length is 13 residues. Deletions cut 8 bases from V and 4 bases from J, with 11 bases between. CDR1 is MDHEN and CDR2 is SYDVKM in the germline V gene. This chain's CDR3 is CASEGVLNEKLFF. CDR3 in DNA: TGTGCCAGCGAGGGGGTGCTTAATGAAAAACTGTTTTTT.

This clone was seen a handful of times. The chain carries TRBV14 and TRBJ1-1; D not certain. Between the trimmed V and J ends, which lost 0 bases and 2 bases, there was a span of 10 bases. Germline V lookup: CDR1 SGHDN, CDR2 FVKESK. The CDR3 contains 15 residues. The CDR3: CASSQEPGVNTEAFF. The CDR3 coding sequence is TGTGCCAGCAGCCAAGAACCGGGAGTTAACACTGAAGCTTTCTTT. Full variable domain (outside the CDR3, taken from reference TRBV14 and TRBJ1-1): EAGVTQFPSHSVIEKGQTVTLRCDPISGHDNLYWYRRVMGKEIKFLLHFVKESKQDESGMPNNRFLAERTGGTYSTLKVQPAELEDSGVYFCASSQEPGVNTEAFFGQGTRLTVV.

The chain couples TRBV5-1 to TRBJ2-1, with 9 bases identical to TRBD1. This CDR3 spans 18 amino acids. Germline trimming cut 4 bases from V and 7 bases from J; bases unmatched to any gene: 18. Germline lookup yields CDR1 SGHRS and CDR2 YFSETQ. As DNA, the CDR3 is TGCGCCAGCAGCCCCGTAGCTTCAGGACAGGGGTTTTTGAATGAGCAGTTCTTC. Amino acids: CASSPVASGQGFLNEQFF.

The chain joins TRBV2 to TRBJ1-1, with D uncertain. Trimming took 2 bases from V and 5 from J, leaving 6 bases between them. This CDR3 is 12 amino acids long. Germline CDR1 reads SNHLY; CDR2 reads FYNNEI. The CDR3 bases are TGTGCCAGCAGTGAAAGAGGGACTGAAGCTTTCTTT. Translation gives CASSERGTEAFF. The full variable domain, completed using reference TRBV2 and TRBJ1-1, is EPEVTQTPSHQVTQMGQEVILRCVPISNHLYFYWYRQILGQKVEFLVSFYNNEISEKSEIFDDQFSVERPDGSNFTLKIRSTKLEDSAMYFCASSERGTEAFFGQGTRLTVV.

This chain connects TRBV5-1 to TRBJ1-1, with D unclear. CDR1 is SGHRS and CDR2 is YFSETQ in the germline V gene. With 2 bases removed from V and 2 bases from J, the gap between germline ends came to 7 bases. CDR3 length: 13 amino acids. CDR3 sequence (DNA): TGCGCCAGCAGCTTCTCGGTTAACACTGAAGCTTTCTTT. It encodes CASSFSVNTEAFF.

The chain combines TRBV5-4 with TRBJ2-1; D unclear. The germline CDR1 and CDR2 sequences are SGHNT and YYREEE (reference sequence). The V and J ends lost 0 bases and 1 base respectively, with 8 bases between them. CDR3 size: 15 residues. The DNA for the CDR3 is TGTGCCAGCAGCTTGGCGCGGTTATCCTACAATGAGCAGTTCTTC. Translated, it gives CASSLARLSYNEQFF. The full variable domain, in which reference TRBV5-4 and TRBJ2-1 provide the parts outside the CDR3, is ETGVTQSPTHLIKTRGQQVTLRCSSQSGHNTVSWYQQALGQGPQFIFQYYREEENGRGNFPPRFSGLQFPNYSSELNVNALELDDSALYLCASSLARLSYNEQFFGPGTRLTVL.

J is TRBJ2-1 and V is TRBV2, with D unclear. Per germline, CDR1 SNHLY and CDR2 FYNNEI. V gave up 5 bases and J gave up 8 bases, with 7 bases separating them. The CDR3 sequence is 11 residues long. The CDR3 coding sequence is TGTGCCAGCAGTCCCGACGATGAGCAGTTCTTC. Protein: CASSPDDEQFF.

This clone was observed a few times. V is TRBV4-2 and J is TRBJ1-1; no firm D call. CDR3 size: 15 residues. Per the germline V gene, CDR1 is LGHNA and CDR2 is YNFKEQ. Trimming removed 0 bases at V and 2 bases at J, with 10 bases between. CDR3 sequence reads: CASSQEGHLNTEAFF. The CDR3 DNA reads TGTGCCAGCAGCCAAGAGGGTCATCTCAACACTGAAGCTTTCTTT.

V gene TRBV27 combines with J gene TRBJ1-4, with D maybe TRBD1 (6 bases). The CDR3 extends over 16 amino acids. Trimming left V 2 bases short and J 2 bases short, with 12 bases between. Germline V lookup: CDR1 MNHEY, CDR2 SMNVEV (reference sequence). CDR3 coding DNA: TGTGCCAGCAGTTTAGTCAGGGGTATTACTAATGAAAAACTGTTTTTT. It encodes CASSLVRGITNEKLFF.

This clone was recorded once. V gene TRBV10-3 combines with J gene TRBJ2-1, with D perhaps given as TRBD1 or TRBD2 (6 bases each). This CDR3 has 16 residues. Trimming shortened V by 0 bases and J by 2 bases, and 11 bases separated the two germline ends. Germline V gene lookup returns CDR1 ENHRY and CDR2 SYGVKD. CDR3 loop: CAISESTGATYNEQFF. The CDR3, as DNA: TGTGCCATCAGTGAGTCGACGGGGGCCACCTACAATGAGCAGTTCTTC.

The chain employs TRBV5-1 and TRBJ2-2, with D unresolved. This CDR3 is built from 13 residues. Germline V gene lookup returns CDR1 SGHRS and CDR2 YFSETQ. V was shortened by 2 bases and J by 4 bases, with 6 bases between the two germline ends. CDR3 residues: CASSFTPTGELFF. The DNA for the CDR3 is TGCGCCAGCAGCTTCACCCCCACCGGGGAGCTGTTTTTT.

The CDR3 region is CASSIKGDYGYTF. The CDR3 region has the DNA TGTGCCAGCAGCATCAAGGGGGACTATGGCTACACCTTC. V usage is TRBV7-2 and J usage is TRBJ1-2; possibly TRBD1 for D (6 bases). The CDR3 has 13 residues. Germline CDR1 is SGHTA and CDR2 is FQGNSA. V lost 5 bases, J lost 3 bases, and 10 bases lay in between. Based on the CDR3 plus reference TRBV7-2 and TRBJ1-2, the full variable domain is GAGVSQSPSNKVTEKGKDVELRCDPISGHTALYWYRQSLGQGLEFLIYFQGNSAPDKSGLPSDRFSAERTGGSVSTLTIQRTQQEDSAVYLCASSIKGDYGYTFGSGTRLTVV.

The genes are TRBV7-2 and TRBJ1-4; D not resolved. CDR1 and CDR2 from the germline V gene are SGHTA and FQGNSA. CDR3 length: 14 residues. The V end was cut by 3 bases, the J end by 5 bases, with 10 bases between. CDR3 DNA sequence: TGTGCCAGCAGCTTGTGGCAGTCGAATGAAAAACTGTTTTTT. Protein sequence: CASSLWQSNEKLFF.

This clone has only a few counts. The chain recombines TRBV15 with TRBJ2-7, with 8 bases lining up with TRBD1. Trimming took 6 bases from V and 7 from J; bases not matched to a gene: 5. CDR3 length: 12 amino acids. Germline loops: CDR1 LNHNV, CDR2 YYDKDF (reference sequence). Here the CDR3 DNA reads TGTGCCACCAGAGGGACAGGCCAGGAGCAGTACTTC. This translates into CATRGTGQEQYF.

The CDR3 region has the DNA TGTGCCAGCACTAGACGGACAGGGGGCTTAGCTGAAGCTTTCTTT. Protein product: CASTRRTGGLAEAFF. V usage is TRBV25-1 and J usage is TRBJ1-1; 11 bases align to TRBD1. Germline-derived CDR1 and CDR2 are MGHDK and SYGVNS. The CDR3 spans 15 residues. V lost 7 bases to trimming and J lost 6 bases; unmatched junction nucleotides: 10.

The chain combines TRBV6-4 with TRBJ2-2, with D unclear. In germline, CDR1 is MRHNA, CDR2 SNTAGT. The CDR3 runs to 13 residues. Trimming stripped 1 base from V and 2 bases from J, with 2 bases between. The CDR3 region has the DNA TGTGCCAGCAGTGACTTCAACACCGGGGAGCTGTTTTTT. It encodes CASSDFNTGELFF.